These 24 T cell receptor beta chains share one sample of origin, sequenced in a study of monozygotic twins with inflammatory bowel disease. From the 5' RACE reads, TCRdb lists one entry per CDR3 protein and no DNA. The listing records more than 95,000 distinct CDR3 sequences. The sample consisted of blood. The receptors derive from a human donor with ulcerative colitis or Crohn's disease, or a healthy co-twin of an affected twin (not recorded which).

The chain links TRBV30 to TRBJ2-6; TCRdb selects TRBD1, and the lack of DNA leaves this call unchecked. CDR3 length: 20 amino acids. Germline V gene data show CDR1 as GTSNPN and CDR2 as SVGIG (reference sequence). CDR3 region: CAWRHKNSRGVLSGANVLTF.

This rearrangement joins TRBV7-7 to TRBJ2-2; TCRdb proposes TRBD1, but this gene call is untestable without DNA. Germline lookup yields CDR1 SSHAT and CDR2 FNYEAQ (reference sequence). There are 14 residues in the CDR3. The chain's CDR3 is CASSSQGHTGELFF.

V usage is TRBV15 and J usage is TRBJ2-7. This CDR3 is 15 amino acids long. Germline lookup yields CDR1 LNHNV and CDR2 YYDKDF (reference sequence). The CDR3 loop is CATSRDQGSGHEQYF.

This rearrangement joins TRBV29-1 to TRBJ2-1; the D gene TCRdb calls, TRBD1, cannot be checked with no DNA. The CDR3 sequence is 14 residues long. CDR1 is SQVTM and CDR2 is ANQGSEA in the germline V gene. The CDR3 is CSANGTGASLGQFF.

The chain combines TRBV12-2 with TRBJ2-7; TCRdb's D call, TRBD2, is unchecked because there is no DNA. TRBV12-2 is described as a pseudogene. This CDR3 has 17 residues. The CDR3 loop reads CASRLARPEAGVCEQYF.

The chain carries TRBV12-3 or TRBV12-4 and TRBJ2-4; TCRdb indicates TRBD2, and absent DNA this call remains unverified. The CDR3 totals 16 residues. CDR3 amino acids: CASSFGSGKAKNIQYF.

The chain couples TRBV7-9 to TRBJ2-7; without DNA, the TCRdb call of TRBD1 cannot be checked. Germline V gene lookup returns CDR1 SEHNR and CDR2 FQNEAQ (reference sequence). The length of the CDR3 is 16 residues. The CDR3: CASSPPRDRGNLGQYF. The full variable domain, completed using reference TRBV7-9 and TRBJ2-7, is DTGVSQNPRHKITKRGQNVTFRCDPISEHNRLYWYRQTLGQGPEFLTYFQNEAQLEKSRLLSDRFSAERPKGSFSTLEIQRTEQGDSAMYLCASSPPRDRGNLGQYFGPGTRLTVT.

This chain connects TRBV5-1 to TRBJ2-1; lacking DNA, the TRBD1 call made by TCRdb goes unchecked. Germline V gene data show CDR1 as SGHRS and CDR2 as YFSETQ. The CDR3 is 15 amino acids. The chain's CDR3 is CASSLAPGQRNEQFF.

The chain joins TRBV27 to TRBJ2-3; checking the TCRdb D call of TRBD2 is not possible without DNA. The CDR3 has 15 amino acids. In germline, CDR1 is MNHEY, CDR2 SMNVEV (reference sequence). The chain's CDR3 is CASRRAGGNTDTQYF.

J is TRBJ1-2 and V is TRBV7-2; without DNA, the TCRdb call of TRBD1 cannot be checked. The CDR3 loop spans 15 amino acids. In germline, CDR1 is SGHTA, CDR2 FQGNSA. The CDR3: CASSLNLAGAYGYTF.

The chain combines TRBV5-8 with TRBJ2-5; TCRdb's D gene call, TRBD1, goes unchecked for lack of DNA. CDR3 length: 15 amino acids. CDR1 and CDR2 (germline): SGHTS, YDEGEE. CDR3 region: CASSLDRDSWETQYF.

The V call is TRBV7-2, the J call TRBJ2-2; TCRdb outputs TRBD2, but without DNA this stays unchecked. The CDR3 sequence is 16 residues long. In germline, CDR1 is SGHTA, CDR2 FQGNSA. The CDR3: CASSLALDYYTGELFF.

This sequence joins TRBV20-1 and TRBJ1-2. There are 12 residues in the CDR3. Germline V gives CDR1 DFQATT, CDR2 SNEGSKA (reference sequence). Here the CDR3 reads CSAGWQKYGYTF.

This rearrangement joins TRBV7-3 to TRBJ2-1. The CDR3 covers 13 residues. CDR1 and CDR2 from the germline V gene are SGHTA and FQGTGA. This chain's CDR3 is CASSPDSYNEQFF.

The CDR3 is CASSQGSSYEQYF. The J gene is TRBJ2-7, the V gene TRBV4-3. Germline CDR1 LGHNA, CDR2 YSLEER. The CDR3 is made up of 13 amino acids.

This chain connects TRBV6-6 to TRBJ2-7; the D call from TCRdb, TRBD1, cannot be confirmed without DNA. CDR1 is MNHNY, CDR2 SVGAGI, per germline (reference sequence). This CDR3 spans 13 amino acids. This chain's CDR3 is CASRRDRPYEQYF.

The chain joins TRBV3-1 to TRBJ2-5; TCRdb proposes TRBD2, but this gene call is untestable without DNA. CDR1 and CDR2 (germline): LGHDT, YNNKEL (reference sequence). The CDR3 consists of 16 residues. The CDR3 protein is CASTSRPSGSRETQYF.

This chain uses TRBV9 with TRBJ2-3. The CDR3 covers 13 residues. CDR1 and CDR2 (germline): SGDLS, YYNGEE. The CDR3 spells CATSGGGTDTQYF.

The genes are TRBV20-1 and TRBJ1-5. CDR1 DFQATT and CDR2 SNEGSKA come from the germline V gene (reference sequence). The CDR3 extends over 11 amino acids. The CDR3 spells CSATAGQPQHF.

The CDR3 is CASSVAGTDSYEQYF. The chain has TRBV9 and TRBJ2-7; TCRdb names TRBD1, which stays unverified in the absence of DNA. Germline V gene data show CDR1 as SGDLS and CDR2 as YYNGEE. The CDR3 extends over 15 amino acids.

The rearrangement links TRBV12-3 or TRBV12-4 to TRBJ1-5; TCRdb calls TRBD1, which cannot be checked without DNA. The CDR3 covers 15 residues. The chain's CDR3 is CASSLEAGGNQPQHF.

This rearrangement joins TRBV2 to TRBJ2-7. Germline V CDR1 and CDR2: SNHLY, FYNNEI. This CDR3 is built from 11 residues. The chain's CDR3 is CASSAVSEQYF.

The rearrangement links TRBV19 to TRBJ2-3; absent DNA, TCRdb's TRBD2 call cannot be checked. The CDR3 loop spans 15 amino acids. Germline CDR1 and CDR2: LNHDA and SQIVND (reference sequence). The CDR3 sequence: CASSRGLRQGDTQYF.

The chain's CDR3 is CASSHGLNTDTQYF. The genes are TRBV7-2 and TRBJ2-3; TCRdb's D call of TRBD2 is untestable without DNA. In germline, CDR1 is SGHTA, CDR2 FQGNSA. The CDR3 runs 14 residues.